This T cell receptor (beta chain) was identified during a study of blood T cells in healthy people across ages. Study findings and constraints: It was found that TCR beta diversity correlated strongly with the percentage of naive T cells.

Using a J-beta primer mix together with a sample-barcoded 5' primer, a second PCR was run for roughly 6 to 12 cycles. One entry per CDR3 protein results from TCRdb running MiXCR on the 5' RACE reads. The sample yields fewer than 800,000 distinct CDR3 sequences, roughly 50% seen once. This clonotype has only a few counts. What it binds is not known. The CDR3 has 14 residues. The junction had 4 bases not matched to a gene; V was cut back by 2 bases and J by 3 bases. The clonotype was recovered from a woman aged 60-75 years in good health. The specimen was blood. The rearrangement joins TRBV12-3 or TRBV12-4 to TRBJ2-7; 7 bases match TRBD2. CDR3 in amino acids: CASSLRAGVYEQYF. CDR3 sequence (DNA): TGTGCCAGCAGTTTACGGGCGGGAGTCTACGAGCAGTACTTC.